Presented here are 27 T cell receptor beta chains from one specimen sequenced in a study of cytomegalovirus exposure and HLA in healthy donors. PCR involved 60 Vbeta and 13 Jbeta primers. Profiled with immunoSEQ multiplex PCR; TCRdb holds only in-frame clones, not every one. The data contain about 120,000 clones, 60% to 85% of them singletons. Sequencing input: PBMCs. These receptor sequences come from a woman in her thirties or forties in good health and CMV-seronegative.

The chain uses TRBV11-2 and TRBJ2-1; D perhaps matches TRBD2 (5 bases). The CDR3 loop spans 17 amino acids. V was trimmed by 0 bases and J by 2 bases, leaving 14 bases between them. The germline V gene has CDR1 SGHAT and CDR2 FQNNGV. The CDR3 coding sequence is TGTGCCAGCAGCTTAGATCGCGGCGGAGCGGCCTACAATGAGCAGTTCTTC. It yields the protein CASSLDRGGAAYNEQFF.

The chain couples TRBV5-1 to TRBJ1-5; D gene ambiguous. The length of the CDR3 is 15 residues. Germline V CDR1 and CDR2: SGHRS, YFSETQ. Between the trimmed V and J ends, which lost 0 bases and 0 bases, there was a span of 7 bases. The CDR3 bases are TGCGCCAGCAGCTTGGTGCCGGGTAGCAATCAGCCCCAGCATTTT. Translation: CASSLVPGSNQPQHF.

The genes are TRBV7-9 and TRBJ2-4, with 11 bases matching TRBD1. Germline V gene sequence: CDR1 SEHNR, CDR2 FQNEAQ (reference sequence). This CDR3 region has 17 residues. Trimming removed 5 bases from V and 7 bases from J; junction bases left unmatched: 13. The CDR3 nucleotides are TGTGCCAGCAGCCTTGGGACAGGGGGTCGAGGAGGGAACATTCAGTACTTC. It translates to CASSLGTGGRGGNIQYF.

This clone came up a few times. The rearrangement uses TRBV21-1 and TRBJ1-1; whether TRBD1, the table's D call, matches the DNA was not checked. TRBV21-1 is a pseudogene. CDR3 length: 13 amino acids. The CDR3: CASNMDRPDVAFF. In DNA form, the CDR3 reads TGTGCCAGCAACATGGACAGGCCTGATGTAGCTTTCTTT.

The V and J genes are TRBV2 and TRBJ2-7; 9 bases match TRBD1. CDR1 SNHLY and CDR2 FYNNEI come from the germline V gene. Germline trimming cut 2 bases from V and 5 bases from J; bases unmatched to any gene: 10. This CDR3 has 16 amino acids. The CDR3 protein is CASSETDRGLRDEQYF. CDR3 nucleotides: TGTGCCAGCAGTGAAACGGACAGGGGATTAAGAGACGAGCAGTACTTC.

In nucleotides, the CDR3 is TGTGCCAGCAGTACCCAGGGAACCGCGGTGTATGGCTACACCTTC. This sequence encodes CASSTQGTAVYGYTF. The rearrangement uses TRBV27 and TRBJ1-2; TRBD1 is a possible D gene (5 bases). Trimming removed 5 bases from V and 5 bases from J, with 18 bases in between. Germline values: CDR1 MNHEY, CDR2 SMNVEV (reference sequence). The CDR3 totals 15 residues.

The rearrangement joins TRBV29-1 to TRBJ2-4, with 9 bases identical to TRBD1. Germline values: CDR1 SQVTM, CDR2 ANQGSEA. J lost 7 bases, V lost 4 bases, and 2 bases had no gene match. The CDR3 has 12 residues. The CDR3 region has the DNA TGCAGCGTTGCGACAGGGGGTAACATTCAGTACTTC. Amino acid sequence: CSVATGGNIQYF. The full variable domain, completed using reference TRBV29-1 and TRBJ2-4, is SAVISQKPSRDICQRGTSLTIQCQVDSQVTMMFWYRQQPGQSLTLIATANQGSEATYESGFVIDKFPISRPNLTFSTLTVSNMSPEDSSIYLCSVATGGNIQYFGAGTRLSVL.

The chain uses TRBV5-1 and TRBJ2-3; weak D call: TRBD2 (5 bases). V lost 7 bases and J 1 base, leaving 19 bases between the germline ends. The CDR3 runs to 16 residues. Per germline, CDR1 SGHRS and CDR2 YFSETQ. The CDR3 nucleotides read TGCGCCAGCGCTCGGATTCCTAGCTATGGCACAGATACGCAGTATTTT. It yields the protein CASARIPSYGTDTQYF.

The chain has TRBV19 and TRBJ1-5; D is unresolved. V was clipped by 5 bases and J by 7 bases, with 12 bases between them. The CDR3 is 13 residues long. Germline CDR1 LNHDA, CDR2 SQIVND (reference sequence). CDR3 coding DNA: TGTGCCAGTAGTGGGCAGGTCCGACAGCCCCAGCATTTT. Translated: CASSGQVRQPQHF.

The CDR3 sequence is CASSGDSSNEKLFF. In DNA form, the CDR3 reads TGTGCCAGCAGCGGGGACAGTTCTAATGAAAAACTGTTTTTT. The chain recombines TRBV28 with TRBJ1-4; 7 bases are a match to TRBD1. Germline V CDR1 and CDR2: MDHEN, SYDVKM. This CDR3 is 14 amino acids long. V shed 6 bases, J shed 3 bases, and the junction held 4 bases outside the gene matches.

The chain employs TRBV7-9 and TRBJ1-1, with D maybe TRBD1 (5 bases). CDR3 length: 18 amino acids. The germline V and J ends were trimmed by 1 base and 0 bases, with 18 bases remaining between them. Germline CDR1 and CDR2: SEHNR and FQNEAQ (reference sequence). The CDR3 DNA reads TGTGCCAGCAGCTTAGGCGGGGGTACAGGACTCATGAACACTGAAGCTTTCTTT. This encodes CASSLGGGTGLMNTEAFF.

This sequence joins TRBV28 and TRBJ2-7; D perhaps matches TRBD1 (6 bases). The CDR3 covers 13 residues. Germline CDR1 reads MDHEN; CDR2 reads SYDVKM. The ends were cut back, 8 bases at V and 5 bases at J, with 16 bases in the middle. The CDR3 DNA follows: TGTGCCAGCGGGACAACGGACCCCCACGAGCAGTACTTC. Translating gives CASGTTDPHEQYF. Variable domain in full (rest from reference TRBV28 and TRBJ2-7): DVKVTQSSRYLVKRTGEKVFLECVQDMDHENMFWYRQDPGLGLRLIYFSYDVKMKEKGDIPEGYSVSREKKERFSLILESASTNQTSMYLCASGTTDPHEQYFGPGTRLTVT.

The rearrangement joins TRBV11-2 to TRBJ2-1; no firm D call. CDR3 size: 14 residues. The germline V gene has CDR1 SGHAT and CDR2 FQNNGV. Trimming removed 2 bases at V and 2 bases at J, with 7 bases between. The CDR3 reads CASSLILPYNEQFF. DNA for the CDR3: TGTGCCAGCAGCTTAATTCTCCCCTACAATGAGCAGTTCTTC.

The chain carries TRBV5-8 and TRBJ2-4; no firm D call. Germline CDR1 SGHTS, CDR2 YDEGEE. CDR3 length equals 13 residues. V lost 7 bases and J 5 bases, leaving 13 bases between the germline ends. The CDR3 nucleotides read TGTGCCAGCTCCAGGTCGACGGAAAACATTCAGTACTTC. Translation: CASSRSTENIQYF.

Here the CDR3 DNA reads TGTGCCAGCAGTCCCCAGACGCGGGGAGACCAGCCCCAGCATTTT. Translating gives CASSPQTRGDQPQHF. The chain couples TRBV28 to TRBJ1-5, with D uncertain. Trimming shortened V by 5 bases and J by 7 bases, and 18 bases separated the two germline ends. Germline values: CDR1 MDHEN, CDR2 SYDVKM. The CDR3 is 15 residues long.

The count of this clone is one. This rearrangement joins TRBV11-2 to TRBJ2-7; 10 bases match TRBD2. The DNA end is more similar to TRBJ2-5, so the J call may be wrong. Germline CDR1 SGHAT, CDR2 FQNNGV. This CDR3 spans 17 amino acids. The CDR3 here is CASSLGTSGTLQETQYF. CDR3 nucleotide sequence: TGTGCCAGCAGCTTGGGAACTAGCGGGACCCTGCAGGAGACCCAGTACTTC.

On this clone itself: The sample carries other DNA sequences with the same CDR3. The chain carries TRBV5-4 and TRBJ2-1, with a tentative D call TRBD2 (6 bases). The CDR3 is 16 amino acids. V gave up 4 bases and J gave up 1 base, with 15 bases separating them. Germline CDR1 is SGHNT and CDR2 is YYREEE (reference sequence). Here the CDR3 reads CASSNRDSRSYNEQFF. CDR3 sequence (DNA): TGTGCCAGCAGCAACCGGGACTCCAGATCCTACAATGAGCAGTTCTTC.

The genes are TRBV10-3 and TRBJ2-7, with D possibly matching TRBD2 (5 bases). Germline CDR1 reads ENHRY; CDR2 reads SYGVKD. The V end lost 6 bases, the J end lost 0 bases, and 6 bases lay between the germline ends. The CDR3 extends over 12 amino acids. In nucleotides, the CDR3 is TGTGCCATCAGCAGCGGCTCCTACGAGCAGTACTTC. Encoded protein: CAISSGSYEQYF.

The J gene is TRBJ2-2, the V gene TRBV5-1, with 7 bases lining up with TRBD1. CDR3 length: 19 amino acids. Germline-derived CDR1 and CDR2 are SGHRS and YFSETQ. Unmatched junction bases numbered 16, after V lost 5 bases and J lost 0 bases. The CDR3 loop is CASREGGAGRTANTGELFF. The CDR3 DNA is TGCGCCAGCAGGGAAGGGGGCGCCGGACGGACGGCGAACACCGGGGAGCTGTTTTTT. Combining the CDR3 with reference TRBV5-1 and TRBJ2-2 gives the whole variable domain KAGVTQTPRYLIKTRGQQVTLSCSPISGHRSVSWYQQTPGQGLQFLFEYFSETQRNKGNFPGRFSGRQFSNSRSEMNVSTLELGDSALYLCASREGGAGRTANTGELFFGEGSRLTVL.

This rearrangement joins TRBV7-2 to TRBJ2-7; D not resolved. Germline lookup yields CDR1 SGHTA and CDR2 FQGNSA. Trimming removed 2 bases at V and 0 bases at J, with 8 bases between. This CDR3 contains 14 residues. The chain's CDR3 is CASSLFGSSYEQYF. The CDR3, as DNA: TGTGCCAGCAGCTTATTTGGCAGCTCCTACGAGCAGTACTTC.

This chain uses TRBV28 with TRBJ2-3; 10 bases are a match to TRBD1. Germline values: CDR1 MDHEN, CDR2 SYDVKM. The CDR3 is made up of 16 amino acids. Losses at the gene ends were 6 bases for V and 5 bases for J; bases not matched to a gene: 11. CDR3 in amino acids: CASSVGGQGGIDTQYF. CDR3 nucleotides: TGTGCCAGCAGCGTCGGCGGACAGGGGGGGATAGATACGCAGTATTTT.

The chain carries TRBV5-1 and TRBJ2-3; 9 bases map to TRBD1. After removal of 4 bases from V and 9 bases from J, the junction contained 9 bases not matched to a gene. CDR1 SGHRS and CDR2 YFSETQ come from the germline V gene. The CDR3 runs 14 residues. The CDR3 loop reads CASSVRDRVETQYF. The DNA for the CDR3 is TGCGCCAGCAGCGTCCGGGACAGGGTTGAGACGCAGTATTTT. The whole variable domain, remainder taken from reference TRBV5-1 and TRBJ2-3, is KAGVTQTPRYLIKTRGQQVTLSCSPISGHRSVSWYQQTPGQGLQFLFEYFSETQRNKGNFPGRFSGRQFSNSRSEMNVSTLELGDSALYLCASSVRDRVETQYFGPGTRLTVL.

The J gene is TRBJ2-7, the V gene TRBV28; 10 nucleotides align to TRBD2. The CDR3 is 16 residues long. From germline, CDR1 is MDHEN and CDR2 SYDVKM. With 2 bases clipped from V and 4 bases from J, the junction kept 8 bases outside the gene matches. The DNA for the CDR3 is TGTGCCAGCAGTTTAATAGTAGCGGGAGGACCTTACGAGCAGTACTTC. Translated: CASSLIVAGGPYEQYF.

The chain uses TRBV2 and TRBJ1-2; 7 bases are shared with TRBD1. The junction had 2 bases not matched to a gene; V was cut back by 6 bases and J by 1 base. Germline V gene sequence: CDR1 SNHLY, CDR2 FYNNEI. This CDR3 spans 13 amino acids. The CDR3 sequence is CASRTGLNYGYTF. The CDR3 region has the DNA TGTGCCAGCAGGACAGGGCTTAACTATGGCTACACCTTC.

The J gene is TRBJ1-1, the V gene TRBV28, with D unclear. CDR1 is MDHEN, CDR2 SYDVKM, per germline. The germline V and J ends were trimmed by 2 bases and 1 base, with 11 bases remaining between them. This CDR3 is 15 amino acids long. CDR3 loop: CASSLRGTPNTEAFF. The CDR3 coding sequence is TGTGCCAGCAGTTTAAGAGGCACACCGAACACTGAAGCTTTCTTT.

The V call is TRBV5-8, the J call TRBJ1-5, with TRBD1 as a possible D gene (6 bases). CDR1 and CDR2 from the germline V gene are SGHTS and YDEGEE. The length of the CDR3 is 14 residues. The V and J ends lost 1 base and 6 bases respectively, with 11 bases between them. The CDR3 here is CASSLWGGSQPQHF. For the CDR3, the DNA is TGTGCCAGCAGCTTGTGGGGGGGCAGTCAGCCCCAGCATTTT. Based on the CDR3 plus reference TRBV5-8 and TRBJ1-5, the full variable domain is EAGVTQSPTHLIKTRGQQATLRCSPISGHTSVYWYQQALGLGLQFLLWYDEGEERNRGNFPPRFSGRQFPNYSSELNVNALELEDSALYLCASSLWGGSQPQHFGDGTRLSIL.

V and J are TRBV2 and TRBJ1-2, with 7 bases identical to TRBD1. Germline-derived CDR1 and CDR2 are SNHLY and FYNNEI. The CDR3 contains 12 residues. Trimming removed 10 bases from V and 1 base from J; junction bases left unmatched: 3. CDR3 DNA: TGTGCCACCCAGGGGGATAACTATGGCTACACCTTC. Translating it yields CATQGDNYGYTF.